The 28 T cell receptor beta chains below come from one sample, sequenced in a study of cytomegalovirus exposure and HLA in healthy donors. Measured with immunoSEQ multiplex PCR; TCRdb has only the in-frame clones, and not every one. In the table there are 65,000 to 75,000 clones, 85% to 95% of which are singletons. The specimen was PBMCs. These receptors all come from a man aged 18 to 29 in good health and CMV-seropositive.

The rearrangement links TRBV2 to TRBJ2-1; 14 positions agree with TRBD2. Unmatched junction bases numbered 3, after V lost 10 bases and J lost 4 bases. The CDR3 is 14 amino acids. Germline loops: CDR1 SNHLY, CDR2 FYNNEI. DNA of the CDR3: TGTGCCACCGGGACTAGCGGGAGTTACAATGAGCAGTTCTTC. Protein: CATGTSGSYNEQFF.

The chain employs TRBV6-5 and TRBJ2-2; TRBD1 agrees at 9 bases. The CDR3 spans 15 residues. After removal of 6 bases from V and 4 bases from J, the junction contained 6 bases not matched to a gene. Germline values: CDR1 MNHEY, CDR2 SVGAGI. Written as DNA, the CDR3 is TGTGCCAGCAGCCAATCGGACAGGGGCACCGGGGAGCTGTTTTTT. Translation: CASSQSDRGTGELFF.

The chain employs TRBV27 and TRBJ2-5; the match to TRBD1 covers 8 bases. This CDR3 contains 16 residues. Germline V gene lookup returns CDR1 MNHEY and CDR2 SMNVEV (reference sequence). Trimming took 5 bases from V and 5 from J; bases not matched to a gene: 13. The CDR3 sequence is CASSPHATGDDETQYF. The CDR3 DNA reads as TGTGCCAGCAGTCCCCACGCGACAGGGGATGACGAGACCCAGTACTTC.

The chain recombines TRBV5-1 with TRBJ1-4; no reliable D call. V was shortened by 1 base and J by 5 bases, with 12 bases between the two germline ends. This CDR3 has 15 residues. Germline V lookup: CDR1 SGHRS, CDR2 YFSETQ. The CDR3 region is CASSLFGVENEKLFF. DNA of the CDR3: TGCGCCAGCAGCTTGTTCGGGGTAGAGAATGAAAAACTGTTTTTT.

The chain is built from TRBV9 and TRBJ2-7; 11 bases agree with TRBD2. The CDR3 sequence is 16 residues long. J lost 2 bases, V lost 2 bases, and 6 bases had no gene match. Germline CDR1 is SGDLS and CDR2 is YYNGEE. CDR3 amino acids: CASSVRTSGPAYEQYF. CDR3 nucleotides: TGTGCCAGCAGCGTCCGGACTAGCGGGCCTGCCTACGAGCAGTACTTC.

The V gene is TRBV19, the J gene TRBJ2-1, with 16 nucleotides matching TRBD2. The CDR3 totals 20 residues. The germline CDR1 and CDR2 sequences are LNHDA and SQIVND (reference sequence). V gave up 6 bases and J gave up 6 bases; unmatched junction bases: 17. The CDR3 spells CASSPLAGTSGRAGANEQFF. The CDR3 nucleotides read TGTGCCAGTAGCCCTCTGGCGGGGACTAGCGGGAGGGCCGGTGCCAATGAGCAGTTCTTC.

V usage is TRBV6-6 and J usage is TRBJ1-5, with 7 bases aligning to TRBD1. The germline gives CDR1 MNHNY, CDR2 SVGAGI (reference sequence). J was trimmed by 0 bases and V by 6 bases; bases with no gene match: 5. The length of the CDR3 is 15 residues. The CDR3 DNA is TGTGCCAGCAGCCCAGGGGGGTATAGCAATCAGCCCCAGCATTTT. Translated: CASSPGGYSNQPQHF.

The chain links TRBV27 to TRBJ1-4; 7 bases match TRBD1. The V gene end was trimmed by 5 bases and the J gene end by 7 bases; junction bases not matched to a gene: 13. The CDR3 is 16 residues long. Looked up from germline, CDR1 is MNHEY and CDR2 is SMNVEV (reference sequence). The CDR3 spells CASSPGEFGTVEKLFF. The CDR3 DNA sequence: TGTGCCAGCAGTCCAGGAGAATTCGGGACAGTTGAAAAACTGTTTTTT.

The CDR3 reads CAWSAGADSGNTIYF. In DNA, the CDR3 is TGTGCCTGGAGCGCAGGGGCCGACTCTGGAAACACCATATATTTT. The chain links TRBV30 to TRBJ1-3, with D possibly TRBD1 on 6 matching bases. The length of the CDR3 is 15 residues. The V gene's germline CDR1 is GTSNPN and CDR2 SVGIG (reference sequence). V dropped 3 bases and J dropped 0 bases, with 12 bases sitting between them.

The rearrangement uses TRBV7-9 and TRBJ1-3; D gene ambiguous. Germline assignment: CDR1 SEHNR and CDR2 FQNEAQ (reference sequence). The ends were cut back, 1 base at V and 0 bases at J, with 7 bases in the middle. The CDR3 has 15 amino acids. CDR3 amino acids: CASSLVASSGNTIYF. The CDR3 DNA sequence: TGTGCCAGCAGCTTAGTTGCGAGCTCTGGAAACACCATATATTTT.

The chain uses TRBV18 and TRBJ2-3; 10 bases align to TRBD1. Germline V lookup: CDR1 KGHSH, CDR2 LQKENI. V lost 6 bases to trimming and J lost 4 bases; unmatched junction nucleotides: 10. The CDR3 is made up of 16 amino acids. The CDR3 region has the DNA TGTGCCAGCTCCCTAAGACAGGGGGCGCAGGCAGATACGCAGTATTTT. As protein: CASSLRQGAQADTQYF.

As DNA, the CDR3 is TGTGCCAGCAGCTTGGGTACAGGGTTTCCCTACGAGCAGTACTTC. Protein product: CASSLGTGFPYEQYF. The V call is TRBV5-4, the J call TRBJ2-7, with D tentatively TRBD1 (6 bases). Germline CDR1 and CDR2: SGHNT and YYREEE (reference sequence). This CDR3 has 15 residues. The ends were cut back, 0 bases at V and 2 bases at J, with 12 bases in the middle. Full variable domain (outside the CDR3, taken from reference TRBV5-4 and TRBJ2-7): ETGVTQSPTHLIKTRGQQVTLRCSSQSGHNTVSWYQQALGQGPQFIFQYYREEENGRGNFPPRFSGLQFPNYSSELNVNALELDDSALYLCASSLGTGFPYEQYFGPGTRLTVT.

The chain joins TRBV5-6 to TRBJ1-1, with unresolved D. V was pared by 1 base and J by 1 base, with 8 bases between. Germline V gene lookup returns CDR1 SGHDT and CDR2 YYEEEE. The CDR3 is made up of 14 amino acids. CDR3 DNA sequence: TGTGCCAGCAGCTTGACGGTAGAGAACACTGAAGCTTTCTTT. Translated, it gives CASSLTVENTEAFF.

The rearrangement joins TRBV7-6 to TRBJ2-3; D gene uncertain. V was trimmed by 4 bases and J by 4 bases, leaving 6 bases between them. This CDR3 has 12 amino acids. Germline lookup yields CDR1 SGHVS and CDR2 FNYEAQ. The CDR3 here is CASSWYSDTQYF. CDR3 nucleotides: TGTGCCAGCAGCTGGTACTCAGATACGCAGTATTTT.

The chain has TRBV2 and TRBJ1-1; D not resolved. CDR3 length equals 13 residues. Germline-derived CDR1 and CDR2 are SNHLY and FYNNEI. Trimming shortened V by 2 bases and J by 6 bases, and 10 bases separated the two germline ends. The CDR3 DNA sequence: TGTGCCAGCAGTGAAACGCACTTAGCTGAAGCTTTCTTT. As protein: CASSETHLAEAFF.

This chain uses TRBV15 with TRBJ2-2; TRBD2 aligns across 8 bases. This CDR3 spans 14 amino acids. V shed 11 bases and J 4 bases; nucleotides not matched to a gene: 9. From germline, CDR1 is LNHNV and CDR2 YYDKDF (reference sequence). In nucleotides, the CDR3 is TGTGCCTCCGAGAGGCGGGAGGTCACCGGGGAGCTGTTTTTT. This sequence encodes CASERREVTGELFF.

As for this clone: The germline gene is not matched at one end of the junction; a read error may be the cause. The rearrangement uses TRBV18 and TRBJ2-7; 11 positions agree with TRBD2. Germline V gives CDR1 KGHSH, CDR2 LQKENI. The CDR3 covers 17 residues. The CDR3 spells CASSPQTSGTNSYEQYF. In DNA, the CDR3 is TGTGCCAGCTCCCCACAGACTAGCGGGACCAACTCCTACGAGCAGTACTTC.

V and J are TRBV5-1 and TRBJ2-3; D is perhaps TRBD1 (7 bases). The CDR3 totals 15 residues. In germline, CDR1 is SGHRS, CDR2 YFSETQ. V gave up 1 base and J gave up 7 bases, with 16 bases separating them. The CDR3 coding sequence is TGCGCCAGCAGCTTGTCCAGGGGGGTCACGAATACGCAGTATTTT. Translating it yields CASSLSRGVTNTQYF.

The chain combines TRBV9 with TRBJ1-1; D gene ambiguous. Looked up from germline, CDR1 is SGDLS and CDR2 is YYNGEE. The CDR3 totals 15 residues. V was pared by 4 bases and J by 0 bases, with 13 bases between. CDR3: CASSSSPTMNTEAFF. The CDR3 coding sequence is TGTGCCAGCAGCTCATCACCCACAATGAACACTGAAGCTTTCTTT.

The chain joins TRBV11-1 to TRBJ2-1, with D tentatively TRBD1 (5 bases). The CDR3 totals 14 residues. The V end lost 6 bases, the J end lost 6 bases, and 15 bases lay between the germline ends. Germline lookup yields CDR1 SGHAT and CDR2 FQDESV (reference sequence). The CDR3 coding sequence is TGTGCCAGCAGAACGAGTGAAAGGGGCAATGAGCAGTTCTTC. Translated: CASRTSERGNEQFF.

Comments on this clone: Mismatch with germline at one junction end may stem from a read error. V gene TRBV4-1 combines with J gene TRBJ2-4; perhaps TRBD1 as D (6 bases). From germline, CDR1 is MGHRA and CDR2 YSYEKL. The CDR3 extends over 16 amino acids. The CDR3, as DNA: TGCGCCAGCAGCCAGGACAGAGTTCTAGCCAAAATCATTCAGTACTTC. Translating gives CASSQDRVLAKIIQYF.

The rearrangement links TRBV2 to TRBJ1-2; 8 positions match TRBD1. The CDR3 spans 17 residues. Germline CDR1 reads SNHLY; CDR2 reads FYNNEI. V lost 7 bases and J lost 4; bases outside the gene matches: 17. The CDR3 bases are TGTGCCAGCATTTTAGACCTTTTGACAGGGGACACCTATGGCTACACCTTC. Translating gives CASILDLLTGDTYGYTF.

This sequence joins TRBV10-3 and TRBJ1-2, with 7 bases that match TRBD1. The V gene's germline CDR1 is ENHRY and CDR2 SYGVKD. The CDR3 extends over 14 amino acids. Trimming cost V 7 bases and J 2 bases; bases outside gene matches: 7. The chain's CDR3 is CAITAGQLNYGYTF. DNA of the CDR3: TGTGCCATCACGGCGGGACAGCTGAACTATGGCTACACCTTC.

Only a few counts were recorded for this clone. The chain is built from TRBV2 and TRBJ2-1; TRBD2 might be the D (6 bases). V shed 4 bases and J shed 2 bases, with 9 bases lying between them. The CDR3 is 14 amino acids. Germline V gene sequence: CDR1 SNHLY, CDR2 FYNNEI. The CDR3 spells CASSVSGAYNEQFF. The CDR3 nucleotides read TGTGCCAGCAGTGTGTCGGGGGCCTACAATGAGCAGTTCTTC.

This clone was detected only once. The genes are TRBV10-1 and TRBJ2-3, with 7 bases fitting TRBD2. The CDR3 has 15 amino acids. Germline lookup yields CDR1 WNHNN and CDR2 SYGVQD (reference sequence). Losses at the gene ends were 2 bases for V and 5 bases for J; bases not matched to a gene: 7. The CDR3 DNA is TGCGCCAGCAGTGAGGTACCCAGGGAGGGAGATACGCAGTATTTT. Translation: CASSEVPREGDTQYF.

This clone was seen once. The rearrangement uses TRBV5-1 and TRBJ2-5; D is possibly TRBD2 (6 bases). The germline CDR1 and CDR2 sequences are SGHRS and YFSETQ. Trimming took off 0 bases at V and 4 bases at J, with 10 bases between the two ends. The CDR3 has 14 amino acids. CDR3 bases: TGCGCCAGCAGCTTGGGACGGGGGAGAGAGACCCAGTACTTC. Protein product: CASSLGRGRETQYF. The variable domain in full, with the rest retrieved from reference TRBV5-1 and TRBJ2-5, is KAGVTQTPRYLIKTRGQQVTLSCSPISGHRSVSWYQQTPGQGLQFLFEYFSETQRNKGNFPGRFSGRQFSNSRSEMNVSTLELGDSALYLCASSLGRGRETQYFGPGTRLLVL.

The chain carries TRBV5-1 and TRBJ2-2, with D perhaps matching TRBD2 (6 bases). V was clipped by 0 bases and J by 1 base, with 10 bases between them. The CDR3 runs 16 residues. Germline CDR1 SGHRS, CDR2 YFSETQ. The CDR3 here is CASSLVAGGNTGELFF. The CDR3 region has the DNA TGCGCCAGCAGCTTGGTAGCCGGGGGGAACACCGGGGAGCTGTTTTTT.

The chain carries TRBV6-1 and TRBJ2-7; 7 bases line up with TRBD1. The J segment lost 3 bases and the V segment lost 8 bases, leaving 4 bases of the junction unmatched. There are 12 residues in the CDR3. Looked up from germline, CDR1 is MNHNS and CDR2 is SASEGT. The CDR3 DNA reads TGTGCCAGCCTTCAGGGGGTCTACGAGCAGTACTTC. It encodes CASLQGVYEQYF.